This TCR beta chain was sequenced for a study of blood T cell repertoires in COVID-19. Study context: From the United States, Italy and Spain came samples of acute and convalescent COVID-19. Sources were T cells, B-cell-depleted T cells, or PBMCs; the material itself was cDNA or gDNA.

Study members were between roughly 18 and 90 years old and lived in approximately 25 US regions. Authors' analysis steps: Quantification of nucleated cells was approximated via reference gene primer amplification. The repertoire was sequenced with immunoSEQ multiplex PCR; TCRdb's copy has only in-frame clones and lacks some. That table furnishes V, J and clone size, whereas the DNA furnished D and trimming. The sample includes fewer than 350,000 clones, approximately 81% of them seen just once. The germline CDR1 and CDR2 sequences are SGHDN and FVKESK. Deletions cut 6 bases from V and 0 bases from J, with 13 bases between. The CDR3 is made up of 15 amino acids.

V is TRBV14 and J is TRBJ2-3, with D perhaps TRBD2 (6 bases). The sequenced material came from PBMCs or T cells enriched from blood (not recorded which). The TCR originated in a woman in her fifties or sixties who had recovered from COVID-19. The CDR3 loop is CASRSGLASTDTQYF. CDR3 sequence (DNA): TGTGCCAGCAGAAGCGGGTTAGCTAGCACAGATACGCAGTATTTT. Using reference TRBV14 and TRBJ2-3 for the parts outside the CDR3, the full variable domain is EAGVTQFPSHSVIEKGQTVTLRCDPISGHDNLYWYRRVMGKEIKFLLHFVKESKQDESGMPNNRFLAERTGGTYSTLKVQPAELEDSGVYFCASRSGLASTDTQYFGPGTRLTVL.